Sequencing of this T cell receptor beta chain was carried out in a study of blood T cells in healthy people across ages. Study findings and constraints: Relative to aged donors, long-lived donors carried more naive CD4+ cells and displayed higher diversity. Older age went with lower TCR beta diversity per million T cells, in a roughly linear way.

This clonotype was picked up a small number of times. Antigen specificity is unknown. A much more abundant neighbour one base away suggests this may be a read error. V lost 2 bases and J 3 bases, leaving 10 bases between the germline ends. CDR1 and CDR2 (germline): MGHDK, SYGVNS. This CDR3 is 14 amino acids long. Using a J-beta primer mix together with a sample-barcoded 5' primer, a second PCR was run for roughly 6 to 11 cycles. Each CDR3 protein gets one entry after TCRdb re-called the 5' RACE reads with MiXCR. Of fewer than 900,000 distinct CDR3 sequences in the sample, 49% were seen once. V gene TRBV25-1 combines with J gene TRBJ2-5, with unresolved D. The source material was blood. This receptor was obtained from a woman aged 60-70 years in good health. DNA for the CDR3: TGTGCCAGCAGTGAAAAATTAGAGGAAGAGACCCAGTACTTC. Its protein is CASSEKLEEETQYF. The full variable domain, in which reference TRBV25-1 and TRBJ2-5 provide the parts outside the CDR3, is EADIYQTPRYLVIGTGKKITLECSQTMGHDKMYWYQQDPGMELHLIHYSYGVNSTEKGDLSSESTVSRIRTEHFPLTLESARPSHTSQYLCASSEKLEEETQYFGPGTRLLVL.